This TCR beta chain was obtained from a study of blood T cell repertoires in COVID-19. Study in general: The analysed material was cDNA or gDNA that came from T cells, B-cell-depleted T cells, or PBMCs.

V lost 2 bases, J lost 0 bases, and 0 bases stayed unmatched. Per the germline V gene, CDR1 is SNHLY and CDR2 is FYNNEI. The CDR3 spans 14 residues. The protocol was immunoSEQ multiplex PCR, while the TCRdb copy is restricted to in-frame clones and leaves out a portion. The sample has about 130,000 clones, approximately 89% seen once. The clonotype was recovered from a woman in her 70s with COVID-19, enrolled during active disease. This chain connects TRBV2 to TRBJ2-7; 8 bases match TRBD1. Specimen: peripheral blood. The CDR3 nucleotides are TGTGCCAGCAGTGAACAGGGGGCCTCCTACGAGCAGTACTTC. Its translation: CASSEQGASYEQYF.